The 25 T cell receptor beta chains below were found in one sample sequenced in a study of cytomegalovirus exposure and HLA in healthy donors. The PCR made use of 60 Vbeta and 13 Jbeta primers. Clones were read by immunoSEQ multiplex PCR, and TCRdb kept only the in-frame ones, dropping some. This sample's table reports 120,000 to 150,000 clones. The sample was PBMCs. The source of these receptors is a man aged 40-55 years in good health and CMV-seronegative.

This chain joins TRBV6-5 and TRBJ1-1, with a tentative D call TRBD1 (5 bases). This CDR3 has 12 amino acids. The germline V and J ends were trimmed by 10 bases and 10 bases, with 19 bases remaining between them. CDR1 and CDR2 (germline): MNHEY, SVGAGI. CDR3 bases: TGTGCCAACAGCAACACACAGGAACCAGCTTTCTTT. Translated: CANSNTQEPAFF.

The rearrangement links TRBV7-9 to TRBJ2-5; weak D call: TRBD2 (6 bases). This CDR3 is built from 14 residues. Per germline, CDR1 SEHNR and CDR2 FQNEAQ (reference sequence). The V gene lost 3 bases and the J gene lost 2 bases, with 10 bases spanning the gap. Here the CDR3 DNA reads TGTGCCAGCAGCTTTTCTAGCGCACAAGAGACCCAGTACTTC. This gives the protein CASSFSSAQETQYF. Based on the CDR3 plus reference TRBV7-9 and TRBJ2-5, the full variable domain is DTGVSQNPRHKITKRGQNVTFRCDPISEHNRLYWYRQTLGQGPEFLTYFQNEAQLEKSRLLSDRFSAERPKGSFSTLEIQRTEQGDSAMYLCASSFSSAQETQYFGPGTRLLVL.

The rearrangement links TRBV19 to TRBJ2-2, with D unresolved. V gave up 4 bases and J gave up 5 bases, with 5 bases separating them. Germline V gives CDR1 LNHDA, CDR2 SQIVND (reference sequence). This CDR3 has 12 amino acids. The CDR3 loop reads CASSRATGELFF. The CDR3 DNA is TGTGCCAGTAGTAGGGCTACCGGGGAGCTGTTTTTT. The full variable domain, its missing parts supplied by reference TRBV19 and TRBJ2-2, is DGGITQSPKYLFRKEGQNVTLSCEQNLNHDAMYWYRQDPGQGLRLIYYSQIVNDFQKGDIAEGYSVSREKKESFPLTVTSAQKNPTAFYLCASSRATGELFFGEGSRLTVL.

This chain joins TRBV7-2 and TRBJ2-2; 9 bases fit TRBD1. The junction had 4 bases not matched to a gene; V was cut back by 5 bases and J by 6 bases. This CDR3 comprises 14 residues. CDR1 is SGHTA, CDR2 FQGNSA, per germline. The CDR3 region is CASSRDREAGELFF. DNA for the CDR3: TGTGCCAGCAGCAGGGACAGGGAGGCCGGGGAGCTGTTTTTT. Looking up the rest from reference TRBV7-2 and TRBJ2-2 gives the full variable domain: GAGVSQSPSNKVTEKGKDVELRCDPISGHTALYWYRQSLGQGLEFLIYFQGNSAPDKSGLPSDRFSAERTGGSVSTLTIQRTQQEDSAVYLCASSRDREAGELFFGEGSRLTVL.

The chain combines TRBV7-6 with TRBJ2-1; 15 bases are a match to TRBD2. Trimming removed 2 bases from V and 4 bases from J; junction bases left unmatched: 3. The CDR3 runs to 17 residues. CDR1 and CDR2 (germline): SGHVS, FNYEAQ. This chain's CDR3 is CASSLSGTSGGYNEQFF. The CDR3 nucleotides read TGTGCCAGCAGCTTATCCGGGACTAGCGGGGGGTACAATGAGCAGTTCTTC.

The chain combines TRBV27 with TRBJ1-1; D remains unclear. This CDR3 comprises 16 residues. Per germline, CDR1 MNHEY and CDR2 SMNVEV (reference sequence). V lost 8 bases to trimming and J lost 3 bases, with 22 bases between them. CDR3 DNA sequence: TGTGCCAGCGAGCCTAAAGCCGGGGTGTCGGACACTGAAGCTTTCTTT. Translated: CASEPKAGVSDTEAFF.

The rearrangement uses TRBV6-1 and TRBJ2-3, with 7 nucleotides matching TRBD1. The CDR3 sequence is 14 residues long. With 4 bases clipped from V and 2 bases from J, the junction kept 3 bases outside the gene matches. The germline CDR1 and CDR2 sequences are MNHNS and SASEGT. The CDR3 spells CASSATGDTDTQYF. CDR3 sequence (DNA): TGTGCCAGCAGTGCCACAGGGGACACAGATACGCAGTATTTT.

CDR3 region: CASSLGTTGETQYF. CDR3 nucleotides: TGTGCCAGCAGCTTAGGGACTACGGGGGAGACCCAGTACTTC. The gene calls are TRBV7-2 and TRBJ2-5; weak D call: TRBD2 (6 bases). CDR1 and CDR2 (germline): SGHTA, FQGNSA. CDR3 length: 14 residues. The ends were cut back, 1 base at V and 5 bases at J, with 11 bases in the middle.

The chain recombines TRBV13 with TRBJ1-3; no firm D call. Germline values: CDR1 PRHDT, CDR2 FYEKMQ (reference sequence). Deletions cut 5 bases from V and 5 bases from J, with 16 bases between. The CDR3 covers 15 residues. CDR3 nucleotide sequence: TGTGCCAGCAGCCCAGGAGGCTCGGGCAGAAACACCATATATTTT. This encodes CASSPGGSGRNTIYF.

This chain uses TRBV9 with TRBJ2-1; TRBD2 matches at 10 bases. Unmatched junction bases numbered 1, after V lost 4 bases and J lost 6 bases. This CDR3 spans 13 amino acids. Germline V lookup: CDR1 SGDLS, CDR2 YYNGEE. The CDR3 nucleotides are TGTGCCAGCAGCAGGACTAGCGGCAATGAGCAGTTCTTC. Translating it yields CASSRTSGNEQFF.

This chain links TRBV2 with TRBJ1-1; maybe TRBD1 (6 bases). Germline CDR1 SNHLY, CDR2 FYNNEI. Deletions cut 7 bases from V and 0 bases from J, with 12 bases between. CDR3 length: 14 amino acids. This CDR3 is CASNLGQLNTEAFF. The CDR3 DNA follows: TGTGCCAGCAATTTAGGACAGTTGAACACTGAAGCTTTCTTT.

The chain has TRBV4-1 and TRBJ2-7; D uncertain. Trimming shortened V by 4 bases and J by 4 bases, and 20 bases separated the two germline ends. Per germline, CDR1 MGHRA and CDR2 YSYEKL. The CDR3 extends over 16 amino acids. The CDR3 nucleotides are TGCGCCAGCAGCCTTTCCTGGGCACCTGAGCTTTACGAGCAGTACTTC. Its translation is CASSLSWAPELYEQYF.

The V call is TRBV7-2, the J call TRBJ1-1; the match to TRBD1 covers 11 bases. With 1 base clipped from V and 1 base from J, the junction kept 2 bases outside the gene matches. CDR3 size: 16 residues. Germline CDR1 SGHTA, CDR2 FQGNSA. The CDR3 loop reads CASSLEGTGGNTEAFF. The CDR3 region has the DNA TGTGCCAGCAGCTTAGAGGGGACAGGGGGGAACACTGAAGCTTTCTTT. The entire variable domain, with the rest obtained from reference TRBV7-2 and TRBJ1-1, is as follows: GAGVSQSPSNKVTEKGKDVELRCDPISGHTALYWYRQSLGQGLEFLIYFQGNSAPDKSGLPSDRFSAERTGGSVSTLTIQRTQQEDSAVYLCASSLEGTGGNTEAFFGQGTRLTVV.

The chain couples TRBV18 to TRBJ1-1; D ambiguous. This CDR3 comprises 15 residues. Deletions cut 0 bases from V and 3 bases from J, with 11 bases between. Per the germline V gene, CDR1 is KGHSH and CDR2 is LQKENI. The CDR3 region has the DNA TGTGCCAGCTCACCACCGCTATCAGCGGACACTGAAGCTTTCTTT. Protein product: CASSPPLSADTEAFF. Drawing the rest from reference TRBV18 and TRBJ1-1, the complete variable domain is NAGVMQNPRHLVRRRGQEARLRCSPMKGHSHVYWYRQLPEEGLKFMVYLQKENIIDESGMPKERFSAEFPKEGPSILRIQQVVRGDSAAYFCASSPPLSADTEAFFGQGTRLTVV.

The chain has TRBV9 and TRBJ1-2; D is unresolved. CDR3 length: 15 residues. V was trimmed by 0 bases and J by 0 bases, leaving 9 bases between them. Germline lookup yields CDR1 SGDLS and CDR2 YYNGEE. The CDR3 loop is CASSVGRPTNYGYTF. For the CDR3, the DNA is TGTGCCAGCAGCGTAGGGCGGCCAACTAACTATGGCTACACCTTC.

In DNA, the CDR3 is TGTGCCAGCAGTTACGAGGGAATGAACACCGGGGAGCTGTTTTTT. This encodes CASSYEGMNTGELFF. J is TRBJ2-2 and V is TRBV6-6; possibly TRBD2 for D (5 bases). The ends were cut back, 2 bases at V and 1 base at J, with 8 bases in the middle. This CDR3 is built from 15 residues. Germline-derived CDR1 and CDR2 are MNHNY and SVGAGI (reference sequence).

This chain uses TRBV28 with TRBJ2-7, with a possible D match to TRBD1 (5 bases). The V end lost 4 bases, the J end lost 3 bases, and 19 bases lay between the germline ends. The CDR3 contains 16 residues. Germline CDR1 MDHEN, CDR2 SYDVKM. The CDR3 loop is CASSSLISRGNYEQYF. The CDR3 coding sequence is TGTGCCAGCAGTTCGTTAATCTCAAGGGGAAACTACGAGCAGTACTTC. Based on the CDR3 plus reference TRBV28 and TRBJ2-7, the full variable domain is DVKVTQSSRYLVKRTGEKVFLECVQDMDHENMFWYRQDPGLGLRLIYFSYDVKMKEKGDIPEGYSVSREKKERFSLILESASTNQTSMYLCASSSLISRGNYEQYFGPGTRLTVT.

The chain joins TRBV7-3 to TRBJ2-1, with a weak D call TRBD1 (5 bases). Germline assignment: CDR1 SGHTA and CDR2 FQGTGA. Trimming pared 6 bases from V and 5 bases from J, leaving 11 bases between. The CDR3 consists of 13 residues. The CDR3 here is CASSRDSDNEQFF. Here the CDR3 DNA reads TGTGCCAGCAGTCGTGACAGCGACAATGAGCAGTTCTTC. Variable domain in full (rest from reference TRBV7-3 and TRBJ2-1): GAGVSQTPSNKVTEKGKYVELRCDPISGHTALYWYRQSLGQGPEFLIYFQGTGAADDSGLPNDRFFAVRPEGSVSTLKIQRTERGDSAVYLCASSRDSDNEQFFGPGTRLTVL.

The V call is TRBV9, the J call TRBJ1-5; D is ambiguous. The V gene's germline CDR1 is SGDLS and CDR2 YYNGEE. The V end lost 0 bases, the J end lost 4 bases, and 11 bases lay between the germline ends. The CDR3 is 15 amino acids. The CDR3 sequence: CASSVGGRRNQPQHF. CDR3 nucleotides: TGTGCCAGCAGCGTAGGCGGGAGGCGGAATCAGCCCCAGCATTTT.

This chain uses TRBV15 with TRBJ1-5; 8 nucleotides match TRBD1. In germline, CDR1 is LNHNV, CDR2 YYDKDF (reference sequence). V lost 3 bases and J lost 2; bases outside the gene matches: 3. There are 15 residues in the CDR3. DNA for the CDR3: TGTGCCACCAGCAGGCCGGACAGGGGCAATCAGCCCCAGCATTTT. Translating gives CATSRPDRGNQPQHF.

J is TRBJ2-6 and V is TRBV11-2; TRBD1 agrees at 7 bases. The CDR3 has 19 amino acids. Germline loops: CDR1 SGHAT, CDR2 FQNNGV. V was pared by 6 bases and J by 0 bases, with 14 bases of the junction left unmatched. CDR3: CASRNIRDSGRSGANVLTF. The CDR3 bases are TGTGCCAGCAGGAACATCCGGGACAGCGGCCGCTCTGGGGCCAACGTCCTGACTTTC. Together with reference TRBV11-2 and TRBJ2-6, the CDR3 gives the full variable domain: EAGVAQSPRYKIIEKRQSVAFWCNPISGHATLYWYQQILGQGPKLLIQFQNNGVVDDSQLPKDRFSAERLKGVDSTLKIQPAKLEDSAVYLCASRNIRDSGRSGANVLTFGAGSRLTVL.

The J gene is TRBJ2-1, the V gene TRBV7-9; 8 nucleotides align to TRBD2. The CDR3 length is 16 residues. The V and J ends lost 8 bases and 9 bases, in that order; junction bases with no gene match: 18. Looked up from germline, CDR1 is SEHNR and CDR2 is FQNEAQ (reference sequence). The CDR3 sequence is CASFTAGGGHPSEQFF. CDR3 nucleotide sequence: TGTGCCAGCTTTACAGCAGGCGGGGGGCACCCCAGTGAGCAGTTCTTC.

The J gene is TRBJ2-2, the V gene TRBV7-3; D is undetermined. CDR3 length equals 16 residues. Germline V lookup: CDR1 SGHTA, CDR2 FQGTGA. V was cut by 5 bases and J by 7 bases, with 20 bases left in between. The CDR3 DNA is TGTGCCAGCAGCGCCCCCGGCGTAGCTTTAGGCGGGGAGCTGTTTTTT. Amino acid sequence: CASSAPGVALGGELFF.

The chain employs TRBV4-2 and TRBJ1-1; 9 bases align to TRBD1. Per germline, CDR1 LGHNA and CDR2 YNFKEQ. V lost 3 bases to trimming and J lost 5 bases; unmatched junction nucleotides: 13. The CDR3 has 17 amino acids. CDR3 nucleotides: TGTGCCAGCAGCCACCTTCCCGGGACAGGGATTAGGACTGAAGCTTTCTTT. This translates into CASSHLPGTGIRTEAFF.

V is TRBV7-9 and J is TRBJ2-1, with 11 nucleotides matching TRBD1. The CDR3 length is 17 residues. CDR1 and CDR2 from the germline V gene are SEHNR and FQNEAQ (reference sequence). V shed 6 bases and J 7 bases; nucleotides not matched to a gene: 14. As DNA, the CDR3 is TGTGCCAGCAGTAAGGCGTCGGGGACAGGGGGGAAAAATGAGCAGTTCTTC. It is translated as CASSKASGTGGKNEQFF.